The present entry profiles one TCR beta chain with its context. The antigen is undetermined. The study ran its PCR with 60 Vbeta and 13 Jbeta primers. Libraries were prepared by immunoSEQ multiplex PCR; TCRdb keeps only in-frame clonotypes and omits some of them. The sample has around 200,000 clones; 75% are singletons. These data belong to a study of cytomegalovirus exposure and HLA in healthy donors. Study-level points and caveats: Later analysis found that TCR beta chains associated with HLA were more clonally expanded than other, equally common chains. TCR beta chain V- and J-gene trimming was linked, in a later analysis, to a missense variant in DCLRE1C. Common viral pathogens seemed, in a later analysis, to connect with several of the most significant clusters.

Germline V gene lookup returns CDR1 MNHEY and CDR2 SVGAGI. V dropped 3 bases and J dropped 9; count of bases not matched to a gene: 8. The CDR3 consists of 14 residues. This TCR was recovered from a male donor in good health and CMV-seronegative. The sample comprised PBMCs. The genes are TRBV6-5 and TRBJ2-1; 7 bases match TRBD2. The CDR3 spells CASSYWGGSGEQFF. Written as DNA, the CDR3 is TGTGCCAGCAGTTATTGGGGGGGAAGCGGTGAGCAGTTCTTC.